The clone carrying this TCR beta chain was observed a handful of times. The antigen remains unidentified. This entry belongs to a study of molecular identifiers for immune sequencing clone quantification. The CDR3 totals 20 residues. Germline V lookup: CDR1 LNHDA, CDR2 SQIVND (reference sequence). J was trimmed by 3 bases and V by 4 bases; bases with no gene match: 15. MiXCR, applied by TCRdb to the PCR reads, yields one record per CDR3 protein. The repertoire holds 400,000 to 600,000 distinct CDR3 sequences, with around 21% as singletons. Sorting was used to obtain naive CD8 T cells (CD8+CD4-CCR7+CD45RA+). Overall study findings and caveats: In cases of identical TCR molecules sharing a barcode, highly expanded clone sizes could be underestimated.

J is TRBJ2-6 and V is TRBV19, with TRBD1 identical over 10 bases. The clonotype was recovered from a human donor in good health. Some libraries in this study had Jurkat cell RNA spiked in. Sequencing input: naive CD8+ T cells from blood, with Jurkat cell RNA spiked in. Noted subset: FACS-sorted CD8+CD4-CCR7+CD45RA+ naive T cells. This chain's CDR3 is CASSTPRQGAIVGGANVLTF. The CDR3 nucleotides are TGTGCCAGTAGTACGCCCAGACAGGGGGCTATTGTTGGTGGGGCCAACGTCCTGACTTTC. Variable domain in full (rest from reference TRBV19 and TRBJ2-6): DGGITQSPKYLFRKEGQNVTLSCEQNLNHDAMYWYRQDPGQGLRLIYYSQIVNDFQKGDIAEGYSVSREKKESFPLTVTSAQKNPTAFYLCASSTPRQGAIVGGANVLTFGAGSRLTVL.